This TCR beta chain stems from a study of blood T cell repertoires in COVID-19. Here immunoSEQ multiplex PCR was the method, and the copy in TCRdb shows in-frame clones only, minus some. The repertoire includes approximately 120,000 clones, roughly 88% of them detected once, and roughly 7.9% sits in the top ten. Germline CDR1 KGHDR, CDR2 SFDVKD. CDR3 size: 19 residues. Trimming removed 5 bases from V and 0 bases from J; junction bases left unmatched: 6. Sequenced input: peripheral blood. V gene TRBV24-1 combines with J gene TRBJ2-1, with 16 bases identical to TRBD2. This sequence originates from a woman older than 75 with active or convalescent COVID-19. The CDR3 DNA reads TGTGCCACCAGTGCCTCGGGACTAGCGGGAGGGAGCTCCTACAATGAGCAGTTCTTC. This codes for CATSASGLAGGSSYNEQFF.